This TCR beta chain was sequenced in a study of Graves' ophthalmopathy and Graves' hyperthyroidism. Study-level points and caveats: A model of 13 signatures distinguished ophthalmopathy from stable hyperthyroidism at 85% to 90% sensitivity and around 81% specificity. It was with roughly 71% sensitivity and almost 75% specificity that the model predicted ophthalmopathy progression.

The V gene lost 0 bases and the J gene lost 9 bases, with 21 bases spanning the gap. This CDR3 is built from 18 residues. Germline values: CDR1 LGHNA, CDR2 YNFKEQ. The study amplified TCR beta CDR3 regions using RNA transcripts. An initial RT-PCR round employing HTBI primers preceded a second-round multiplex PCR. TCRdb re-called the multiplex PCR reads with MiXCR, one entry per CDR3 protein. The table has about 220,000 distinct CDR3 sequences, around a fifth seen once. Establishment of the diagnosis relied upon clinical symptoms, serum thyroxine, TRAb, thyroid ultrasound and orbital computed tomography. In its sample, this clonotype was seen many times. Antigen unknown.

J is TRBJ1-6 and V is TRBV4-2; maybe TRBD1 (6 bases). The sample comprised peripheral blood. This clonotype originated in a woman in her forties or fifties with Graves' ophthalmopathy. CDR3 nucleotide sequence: TGTGCCAGCAGCCAAGAACCACCCTCCGGGACATTGGGTTCACCCCTCCACTTT. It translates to CASSQEPPSGTLGSPLHF.